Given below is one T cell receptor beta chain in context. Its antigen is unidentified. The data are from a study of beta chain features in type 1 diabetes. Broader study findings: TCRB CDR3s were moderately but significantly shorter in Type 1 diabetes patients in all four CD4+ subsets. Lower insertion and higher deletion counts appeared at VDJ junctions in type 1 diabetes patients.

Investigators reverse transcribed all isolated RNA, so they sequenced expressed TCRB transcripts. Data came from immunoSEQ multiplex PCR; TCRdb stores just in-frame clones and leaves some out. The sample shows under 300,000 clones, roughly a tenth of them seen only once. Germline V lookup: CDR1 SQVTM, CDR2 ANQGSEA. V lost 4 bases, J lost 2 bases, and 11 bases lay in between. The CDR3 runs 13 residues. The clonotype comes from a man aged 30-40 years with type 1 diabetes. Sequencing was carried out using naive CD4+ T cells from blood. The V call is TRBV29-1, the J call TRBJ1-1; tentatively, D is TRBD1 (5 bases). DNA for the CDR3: TGCAGCGTTGTGTCGGACATCAACACTGAAGCTTTCTTT. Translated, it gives CSVVSDINTEAFF.